This T cell receptor (beta chain) was profiled in a study of cytomegalovirus exposure and HLA in healthy donors (dated by TCRdb to the late 2010s). With respect to the entire study: In an earlier analysis of some 550 of the donors, about 270 Gb of sequence data and approximately 100 million unique TCR beta sequences from 150 million to 200 million T cells were reported. An early release covering 550 to 650 HLA-typed donors comprised 300 to 350 gigabases of sequencing data and approximately 85 million unique TCR sequences. Of the approximately 400 genotyped donors, approximately 82% fell in the genetic ancestry cluster associated with self-reported Caucasian donors. The study was designed to test whether signatures of past pathogen exposure could be identified by cataloging public T cell receptors. The study profiled the T cell repertoires of approximately 700 subjects by immunosequencing and related them to cytomegalovirus serostatus. Besides the first cohort of roughly 700 subjects, a separate validation cohort made up of 120 or so different subjects was used. To predict cytomegalovirus infection status, the study brought together high-throughput TCR immunosequencing, statistical association of individual TCRs with disease status, and machine learning. To study patterns of TCR occurrence, a later analysis re-analyzed previously published TCR beta repertoires from 650 to 750 donors and added high-resolution HLA genotyping. Rather than using new phenotypic data, the later analysis identified candidate immune exposures from TCR beta sequences and from how often those sequences occurred across donors. In an earlier analysis of a few hundred of the donors, high-throughput TCR beta sequencing was used to judge whether each TCR beta V gene segment behaved as functional or pseudogenic. Donor age, sex, ethnicity and CMV serostatus were compiled alongside the repertoire data. A later genetic analysis took genome-wide SNP genotypes for about 65% of the 666 donors and used that subset as a discovery cohort. Every discovery cohort repertoire had been produced on one sequencing platform. Class I and class II HLA loci were covered by the typing at four-digit resolution. The number of donors typed differed by locus, with roughly 629-640 for A, B, C, DRB1 and DQB1, more than 500 for DQA1, 600 to 610 for DPA1, and some 470 for DPB1. Because of strong linkage in the cohort, roughly five DR-DQ haplotypes were treated as single units for association and clustering. On average, about 240,000 unique TCR beta nucleotide sequences were sequenced per donor among a few hundred genotyped donors of the cohort, with roughly 18% of those sequences being non-productive. The paper as a whole reports these results and caveats: Assigning TCR associations to individual alleles was difficult when HLA alleles, especially DR and DQ, strongly co-occurred. HLA typing was unavailable for some donors at each locus, so association tests used only the typed subset. Three of the identified cytomegalovirus-associated TCR beta chains were confirmed in vitro to be specific for cytomegalovirus antigens. In a later analysis, HLA-associated TCR beta chains were found to be more clonally expanded and to have lower generation probabilities than equally common non-associated chains. An earlier analysis of approximately 570 of the donors showed that most TCR beta V segments appeared in productive rearrangements either about 87% or about 30% of the time, which broadly matched IMGT annotations. Correlated functional status among segregating V segments might be attributable to linkage disequilibrium, but an unknown experimental factor could not be ruled out. Over 15 rarely observed V segments, including chromosome 9 orphons, were excluded from the earlier analysis of approximately 500 of the donors because counts were too low. For the cohort, immune exposure information was limited to CMV serostatus. In a later analysis, 15,000 to 20,000 TCR beta sequences were associated with specific HLA alleles at a false discovery rate of 0.05. Some IMGT-functional V segments, including TRBV6-2 and TRBV6-3, could not be distinguished by the 87-base-pair reads and were therefore excluded. A later genetic analysis associated a missense DCLRE1C variant with V-gene and J-gene trimming of TCR beta chains, and an independent cohort replicated the association. A total of 164 TCR beta chains were listed by the study as associated with cytomegalovirus. Sequencing depth was assumed to be roughly uniform across donors in the presence/absence analyses, though that assumption may not hold. Cytomegalovirus status was reported to be diagnosed by the classifier with high specificity and sensitivity in both the original and validation cohorts. This cohort had only TCR beta chains sequenced, and the lack of alpha or paired-chain data limited which features could be detected. A group of highly shared sequence variants was considered likely to be a technical artifact of the sequencing pipeline. A further reported finding was that TCR beta sequences accurately predicted the HLA-A and HLA-B alleles for most subjects in the first cohort. The authors suggested that the approach could potentially be generalized to other disease states and immunological phenotypes. A later analysis found that TCR association rates varied across HLA loci, with DRB1 alleles showing the most associated TCRs and HLA-C alleles the fewest. While some public TCRs were present in many individuals, most TCR sequences turned up only very rarely across donors. According to a later genetic analysis, donors in an Asian-associated ancestry cluster had fewer N-insertions in productive TCRs than the approximately 650-donor mean. Several of the top co-occurrence clusters appeared to be linked to parvovirus B19, influenza, CMV and Epstein-Barr virus, according to a later analysis. According to a later analysis, most CMV-associated TCR beta chains appeared to be HLA-restricted, and the HLA associations seemed to be driven largely by CMV exposure.

This clone was recorded once. The antigen it recognizes is unknown. The input lacks base qualities; no much larger clone sits a single base away. The library was generated by the immunoSEQ multiplex PCR assay. For the multiplex PCR, a mixture combining 60 forward primers for TCR Vbeta segments and 13 reverse primers for TCR Jbeta segments was used. Amplification of the CDR3 region of rearranged TCR beta genes was performed with a multiplex PCR assay on genomic DNA. The Illumina HiSeq System was used to sequence the amplified TCR beta libraries as 87-base-pair reads. The paper's processing steps were these. In a later analysis, some 80 million unique TCR beta chains were counted across the 690 or so repertoires, and roughly 10 million of these chains were shared by at least two donors. A nearest-neighbor algorithm error-corrected the raw reads and collapsed the reads into unique sequences, merging closely related sequences to remove PCR and sequencing errors. To assign V, D and J gene segments, CDR3 sequences were aligned to IMGT reference sequences. For a sequence to be retained, a match of at least six nucleotides was required to both a V gene segment and a J gene segment. Rearrangements were classified as productive when the CDR3 lacked stop codons and remained in frame with V and J, and all other rearrangements were classified as non-productive. Following IMGT convention, CDR3 was defined as the stretch from the second conserved V-encoded cysteine to the conserved J-encoded phenylalanine. Sequences without an unambiguous match to a single V gene segment were excluded from the earlier analysis of 500 to 700 of the donors. In an earlier analysis of approximately 560 of the donors, a V segment was called functional when productive rearrangements were above 56.7%, and segregating when the standard deviation between donors exceeded 5%. A statistical classification framework was built for diagnosing cytomegalovirus status from the catalog of TCR beta chain sequences. In a later analysis, TCR nucleotide sequences were compared against IMGT/GENE-DB human TR gene sequences so that V and J genes could be assigned. In a later analysis, CDR3 sequences and most-parsimonious VDJ recombination scenarios were assigned using the TCRdist pipeline. In a later analysis, each TCR beta chain was defined by its CDR3 amino acid sequence together with its V-gene family, and reads without a unique V-gene family were excluded. As a way to deal with suspected cross-contamination and a sequencing artifact, a later analysis dropped roughly 600 nucleotide sequences that were highly shared and had low generation probability. A later analysis calculated a clonal expansion index for each public chain from normalized within-repertoire ranks of inferred template counts. In a later analysis, generation probabilities were computed with a VDJ recombination model fitted to out-of-frame rearrangements, and the resulting probabilities were checked against IGoR. A later analysis scored TCR-TCR, TCR-HLA and TCR-CMV co-occurrence with hypergeometric tests, applying a repertoire-size bias correction to TCR pairs. In a later analysis, false discovery rates were estimated by permuting HLA or CMV assignments 20 times. In a later analysis, co-occurring TCRs were grouped with DBSCAN, and TCRdist sequence similarity was added when clustering was performed within HLA-allele-positive subsets. For co-occurrence clustering, repertoires with fewer than 30,000 or more than 120,000 public chains were excluded, along with about five repertoires with anomalous nucleotide sharing. Entries here come from immuneACCESS through TCRdb and include only in-frame sequences with V and J called. Some clones fail to appear in such tables; in the studies checked, an unresolved V gene covers under half of the shortfall, and the cause of the remainder is unknown. The DNA gave D and trimming, while V, J and clone size come from that table. The sample table records 150,000 to 200,000 clones; nearly 80% of these occur just once. The ten largest clonotypes hold nearly 6.5% of the sample.

CDR1 and CDR2, per the germline V gene, are SGHRS and YFSETQ. Including the terminal cysteine and phenylalanine, the CDR3 comprises 13 residues. The retained sequence is limited to the CDR3, 39 bases, with the frame set at the first base. V sheds 0 bases and J sheds 2 bases, leaving 5 bases between their ends. The cohort consisted of approximately 690 healthy bone marrow donors. At the time of sampling, every cohort member was nominally healthy, though immune exposures that went unrecorded were likely present. The donor was CMV seropositive and was included in the group of 250 to 350 seropositive cohort members. A peripheral blood sample was provided by each donor, and peripheral blood mononuclear cells were used for TCR beta sequencing. Genomic DNA extraction from the blood cell samples was performed with the Qiagen DNeasy Blood Extraction Kit.

The receptor's source is a man in his forties or fifties in good health and CMV-seropositive. The material sequenced was PBMCs. The V gene is TRBV5-1 and the J gene is TRBJ2-5; the D gene remains uncertain. The DNA is TGCGCCAGCAGCTTGGTCAGTCAAGAGACCCAGTACTTC. Translated, it reads CASSLVSQETQYF.